These 29 T cell receptor beta chains originate from one sample sequenced in a study of T cell responses to AZD1222 COVID-19 vaccine. Method: immunoSEQ multiplex PCR; TCRdb's copy keeps in-frame clones and lacks some. The sample includes some 96,000 clones, less than 90% of them seen just once. The sequenced sample was peripheral blood, obtained on day 0 of AZD1222 vaccination. These receptors were taken from an adult in good health.

This chain joins TRBV6-1 and TRBJ2-6; unclear D gene. Germline CDR1 and CDR2: MNHNS and SASEGT. CDR3 length: 16 residues. V was pared by 1 base and J by 4 bases, with 11 bases between. CDR3 bases: TGTGCCAGCAGTGAAGTCGATTCGGCCGGGGCCAACGTCCTGACTTTC. Protein: CASSEVDSAGANVLTF.

CDR3 protein: CASSPIAGGPGNEQFF. In DNA, the CDR3 is TGCGCCAGCAGCCCAATAGCGGGAGGGCCGGGCAATGAGCAGTTCTTC. The rearrangement links TRBV4-1 to TRBJ2-1; 11 nucleotides line up with TRBD2. This CDR3 region has 16 residues. Germline V CDR1 and CDR2: MGHRA, YSYEKL. Losses at the gene ends were 4 bases for V and 6 bases for J; bases not matched to a gene: 8.

The CDR3 sequence is CASSSISRAEAFF. CDR3 coding DNA: TGTGCCAGCAGTTCCATCTCTCGGGCTGAAGCTTTCTTT. The gene calls are TRBV12-3 or TRBV12-4 and TRBJ1-1; D is uncertain. V lost 4 bases and J 6 bases, leaving 12 bases between the germline ends. The CDR3 runs to 13 residues.

This clone is a singleton in its sample. CDR3 amino acids: CASSLVRGSTDTQYF. The CDR3 DNA is TGTGCCAGCAGCTTGGTCAGGGGGAGCACAGATACGCAGTATTTT. The rearrangement uses TRBV5-8 and TRBJ2-3; 7 bases match TRBD1. Trimming removed 0 bases from V and 0 bases from J; junction bases left unmatched: 1. The germline V gene encodes CDR1 SGHTS and CDR2 YDEGEE. CDR3 length: 15 residues.

This chain uses TRBV10-3 with TRBJ2-7, with TRBD2 identical over 12 bases. J lost 6 bases, V lost 6 bases, and 9 bases had no gene match. The germline V gene has CDR1 ENHRY and CDR2 SYGVKD. CDR3 length: 15 amino acids. The CDR3: CAIRGTSGPRGEQYF. CDR3 in DNA: TGTGCCATCAGGGGGACTAGCGGGCCCCGTGGCGAGCAGTACTTC.

The genes are TRBV27 and TRBJ2-3; 10 nucleotides match TRBD1. The CDR3 loop spans 16 amino acids. V lost 3 bases, J lost 2 bases, and 5 bases stayed unmatched. Germline V lookup: CDR1 MNHEY, CDR2 SMNVEV (reference sequence). CDR3 loop: CASSFLGTGATDTQYF. CDR3 coding DNA: TGTGCCAGCAGTTTCCTAGGGACAGGGGCCACAGATACGCAGTATTTT.

This chain connects TRBV12-3 or TRBV12-4 to TRBJ2-5; D unresolved. With 9 bases removed from V and 5 bases from J, the gap between germline ends came to 16 bases. The CDR3 extends over 13 amino acids. The CDR3 DNA reads TGTGCCAGTAAGAGCGTGGATCAGGAGACCCAGTACTTC. Protein product: CASKSVDQETQYF.

This chain uses TRBV6-5 with TRBJ2-1; 7 nucleotides line up with TRBD2. J was trimmed by 3 bases and V by 2 bases; bases with no gene match: 4. CDR1 and CDR2 (germline): MNHEY, SVGAGI. CDR3 size: 15 residues. Written as DNA, the CDR3 is TGTGCCAGCAGTTACGTCCTAGCGGACTACAATGAGCAGTTCTTC. Translated, it gives CASSYVLADYNEQFF.

The J gene is TRBJ1-2, the V gene TRBV7-9; D is unresolved. Between the trimmed V and J ends, which lost 2 bases and 4 bases, there was a span of 5 bases. The CDR3 is 12 amino acids. Germline loops: CDR1 SEHNR, CDR2 FQNEAQ (reference sequence). The CDR3 is CASSLKGYGYTF. DNA for the CDR3: TGTGCCAGCAGCTTAAAAGGCTATGGCTACACCTTC.

The rearrangement links TRBV9 to TRBJ2-7; no firm D call. Trimming removed 3 bases from V and 5 bases from J, with 24 bases in between. Germline V lookup: CDR1 SGDLS, CDR2 YYNGEE. The CDR3 length is 17 residues. CDR3 DNA sequence: TGTGCCAGCAGCGCGTGGGGTGGGGTCCGATCTCAGGACGAGCAGTACTTC. It codes for CASSAWGGVRSQDEQYF. Drawing the rest from reference TRBV9 and TRBJ2-7, the complete variable domain is DSGVTQTPKHLITATGQRVTLRCSPRSGDLSVYWYQQSLDQGLQFLIQYYNGEERAKGNILERFSAQQFPDLHSELNLSSLELGDSALYFCASSAWGGVRSQDEQYFGPGTRLTVT.

The chain has TRBV5-1 and TRBJ1-6, with D unresolved. With 0 bases removed from V and 7 bases from J, the gap between germline ends came to 11 bases. This CDR3 contains 15 residues. Looked up from germline, CDR1 is SGHRS and CDR2 is YFSETQ. CDR3 DNA: TGCGCCAGCAGCTTGGCCGGGTACCGGAATTCACCCCTCCACTTT. This gives the protein CASSLAGYRNSPLHF. Full variable domain (rest looked up from reference TRBV5-1 and TRBJ1-6): KAGVTQTPRYLIKTRGQQVTLSCSPISGHRSVSWYQQTPGQGLQFLFEYFSETQRNKGNFPGRFSGRQFSNSRSEMNVSTLELGDSALYLCASSLAGYRNSPLHFGNGTRLTVT.

The chain links TRBV20-1 to TRBJ2-4; D tentatively reads TRBD1 or TRBD2 (6 bases each). There are 16 residues in the CDR3. Germline V gives CDR1 DFQATT, CDR2 SNEGSKA (reference sequence). The V and J ends lost 3 bases and 0 bases respectively, with 15 bases between them. In DNA form, the CDR3 reads TGCAGTGCTAGTTCGGGGGCGTATTTAGCCAAAAACATTCAGTACTTC. It codes for CSASSGAYLAKNIQYF.

The V gene is TRBV6-1, the J gene TRBJ2-7; D uncertain. Trimming pared 0 bases from V and 3 bases from J, leaving 9 bases between. CDR1 MNHNS and CDR2 SASEGT come from the germline V gene. There are 14 residues in the CDR3. The chain's CDR3 is CASSEAGFYYEQYF. CDR3 DNA: TGTGCCAGCAGTGAAGCCGGCTTCTACTACGAGCAGTACTTC.

This chain uses TRBV27 with TRBJ1-1; a weak D match, TRBD1 (5 bases). V lost 1 base, J lost 0 bases, and 9 bases lay in between. Germline V gene lookup returns CDR1 MNHEY and CDR2 SMNVEV (reference sequence). The CDR3 length is 15 residues. CDR3 DNA sequence: TGTGCCAGCAGTTTATGGGGGGGAATGAACACTGAAGCTTTCTTT. Translating gives CASSLWGGMNTEAFF.

The V call is TRBV28, the J call TRBJ2-2; 7 bases are shared with TRBD2. Germline V lookup: CDR1 MDHEN, CDR2 SYDVKM. This CDR3 is built from 14 residues. V was pared by 10 bases and J by 0 bases, with 5 bases of the junction left unmatched. The CDR3 DNA follows: TGTGCCACAGAAGGACTAGCGAACACCGGGGAGCTGTTTTTT. Amino acid sequence: CATEGLANTGELFF.

The J gene is TRBJ2-3, the V gene TRBV10-3, with D perhaps TRBD2 (6 bases). V was shortened by 3 bases and J by 6 bases, with 10 bases between the two germline ends. The CDR3 is made up of 13 amino acids. Per germline, CDR1 ENHRY and CDR2 SYGVKD. DNA for the CDR3: TGTGCCATCAGTGACAGCGGGTCGGATACGCAGTATTTT. It codes for CAISDSGSDTQYF.

V gene TRBV6-2 or TRBV6-3 combines with J gene TRBJ2-7, with no clear D. Germline V gives CDR1 MNHEY, CDR2 SVGEGT. This CDR3 spans 13 amino acids. Trimming took 4 bases from V and 2 from J, leaving 9 bases between them. For the CDR3, the DNA is TGTGCCAGCAGTTGGGTGCCGACCTACGAGCAGTACTTC. Encoded protein: CASSWVPTYEQYF.

The rearrangement joins TRBV19 to TRBJ2-1; possibly TRBD2 for D (6 bases). Germline V gives CDR1 LNHDA, CDR2 SQIVND (reference sequence). Deletions cut 3 bases from V and 7 bases from J, with 13 bases between. This CDR3 contains 14 residues. The CDR3 region has the DNA TGTGCCAGTAGTATTAGGACTATACGGAATGAGCAGTTCTTC. Protein sequence: CASSIRTIRNEQFF. The variable domain in full, with the rest retrieved from reference TRBV19 and TRBJ2-1, is DGGITQSPKYLFRKEGQNVTLSCEQNLNHDAMYWYRQDPGQGLRLIYYSQIVNDFQKGDIAEGYSVSREKKESFPLTVTSAQKNPTAFYLCASSIRTIRNEQFFGPGTRLTVL.

The chain uses TRBV4-2 and TRBJ2-7; TRBD2 agrees at 10 bases. Germline V gene lookup returns CDR1 LGHNA and CDR2 YNFKEQ. Trimming at V came to 1 base and at J to 0 bases, leaving 6 bases not matched to a gene. The CDR3 length is 17 residues. In DNA form, the CDR3 reads TGTGCCAGCAGCCAAGGTGGACTAGCGGATAGCTCCTACGAGCAGTACTTC. Its translation is CASSQGGLADSSYEQYF.

The chain links TRBV14 to TRBJ2-7, with D possibly being TRBD2 (5 bases). This CDR3 spans 12 amino acids. Germline CDR1 and CDR2: SGHDN and FVKESK. Trimming left V 5 bases short and J 7 bases short, with 12 bases between. The DNA for the CDR3 is TGTGCCAGCAGCGGCGTGACGGGGGAGCAGTACTTC. It translates to CASSGVTGEQYF.

The chain joins TRBV30 to TRBJ1-1; D gene uncertain. V gave up 5 bases and J gave up 4 bases, with 14 bases separating them. The CDR3 runs to 13 residues. Germline V lookup: CDR1 GTSNPN, CDR2 SVGIG (reference sequence). The CDR3 region is CAWVRREGTEAFF. The CDR3 DNA reads as TGTGCCTGGGTCAGGAGGGAGGGCACTGAAGCTTTCTTT.

V gene TRBV6-2 or TRBV6-3 combines with J gene TRBJ1-2; tentative D call: TRBD1 (5 bases). The CDR3 spans 15 residues. Trimming stripped 0 bases from V and 4 bases from J, with 12 bases between. Per the germline V gene, CDR1 is MNHEY and CDR2 is SVGEGT. The CDR3 is CASSYSGEGIYGYTF. In nucleotides, the CDR3 is TGTGCCAGCAGTTACTCAGGGGAGGGGATCTATGGCTACACCTTC.

J is TRBJ1-5 and V is TRBV9, with D maybe TRBD1 (5 bases). The CDR3 has 16 residues. The germline V and J ends were trimmed by 4 bases and 1 base, with 15 bases remaining between them. CDR1 is SGDLS, CDR2 YYNGEE, per germline. CDR3 sequence reads: CASSLGPGGSNQPQHF. CDR3 nucleotides: TGTGCCAGCAGCCTCGGCCCGGGGGGAAGCAATCAGCCCCAGCATTTT.

V is TRBV2 and J is TRBJ1-2; possible D gene TRBD1, 5 bases. The CDR3 sequence is 14 residues long. The germline gives CDR1 SNHLY, CDR2 FYNNEI. The ends were cut back, 6 bases at V and 6 bases at J, with 17 bases in the middle. The CDR3, as DNA: TGTGCCAGCAGATCTTGGGGGGTGTTGCATGGCTACACCTTC. Protein product: CASRSWGVLHGYTF.

This sequence joins TRBV5-1 and TRBJ1-1; TRBD1 is a possible D gene (6 bases). CDR3 size: 18 residues. Trimming pared 0 bases from V and 1 base from J, leaving 19 bases between. Germline CDR1 reads SGHRS; CDR2 reads YFSETQ. The CDR3: CASSLEDRPIFKNTEAFF. The CDR3 nucleotides read TGCGCCAGCAGCTTGGAAGACAGGCCCATTTTCAAGAACACTGAAGCTTTCTTT.

This chain uses TRBV11-2 with TRBJ2-2, with 14 bases that match TRBD2. Germline trimming cut 5 bases from V and 4 bases from J; bases unmatched to any gene: 3. The CDR3 has 16 residues. Germline V lookup: CDR1 SGHAT, CDR2 FQNNGV. CDR3 sequence reads: CASSKGLAGVTGELFF. The DNA of the CDR3 is TGTGCCAGCAGCAAGGGACTAGCGGGGGTCACCGGGGAGCTGTTTTTT.

The chain couples TRBV6-5 to TRBJ1-3, with D perhaps matching TRBD1 (5 bases). The germline V gene encodes CDR1 MNHEY and CDR2 SVGAGI. The CDR3 has 14 residues. V was trimmed by 6 bases and J by 3 bases, leaving 12 bases between them. The CDR3 DNA follows: TGTGCCAGCAGGGCAGGGTCGGATGGAAACACCATATATTTT. Residues: CASRAGSDGNTIYF.

J is TRBJ2-7 and V is TRBV11-3; 11 nucleotides align to TRBD2. The V segment lost 5 bases and the J segment 2 bases; nucleotides outside the gene matches: 11. There are 17 residues in the CDR3. Germline V gene sequence: CDR1 SGHNT, CDR2 YENEEA. DNA of the CDR3: TGTGCCAGCAGCGCCCCGTATAGCGGGAGGGCAACCTACGAGCAGTACTTC. Translating gives CASSAPYSGRATYEQYF. Full variable domain (outside the CDR3, taken from reference TRBV11-3 and TRBJ2-7): EAGVVQSPRYKIIEKKQPVAFWCNPISGHNTLYWYLQNLGQGPELLIRYENEEAVDDSQLPKDRFSAERLKGVDSTLKIQPAELGDSAVYLCASSAPYSGRATYEQYFGPGTRLTVT.

This chain joins TRBV6-5 and TRBJ2-7, with TRBD2 matching over 8 bases. The germline V gene encodes CDR1 MNHEY and CDR2 SVGAGI. V shed 4 bases and J 5 bases; nucleotides not matched to a gene: 7. The CDR3 extends over 14 amino acids. DNA for the CDR3: TGTGCCAGCAGTTCCGGACTAGCAGTCGACGAGCAGTACTTC. Amino acids: CASSSGLAVDEQYF.